This T cell receptor (beta chain) appears in the sequencing data of a study of brain metastases from non-small cell lung cancer. Clones were sequenced by immunoSEQ multiplex PCR, and TCRdb holds only the in-frame ones, with some missing. This table holds 650 to 700 clones, roughly 82% found once. The origin of this receptor is a donor aged 40 or older with non-small cell lung cancer. Input material: tumor-adjacent normal tissue.

The CDR3 DNA reads TGTGCCAGCAGCTTAGGGCCAACTAATGAAAAACTGTTTTTT. This encodes CASSLGPTNEKLFF. The chain couples TRBV7-9 to TRBJ1-4; D is unresolved. CDR1 is SEHNR and CDR2 is FQNEAQ in the germline V gene (reference sequence). Trimming took 1 base from V and 0 from J, leaving 3 bases between them. The CDR3 is made up of 14 amino acids.